This TCR beta chain is from a study of cytomegalovirus exposure and HLA in healthy donors. Overall study findings and caveats: Analyses of presence and absence presupposed an approximately uniform sequencing depth across donors. Cytomegalovirus status was reportedly diagnosed by the classifier with high sensitivity and specificity.

Healthy bone marrow donors made up the donors. Researchers ran the PCR with 60 Vbeta and 13 Jbeta primers. Original processing methods: Later reanalysis found around 80 million unique TCR beta chains, around 10 million of them shared. Assay used: immunoSEQ multiplex PCR; TCRdb lists only in-frame clones, some missing. Clone size and the V and J calls come from that table; the DNA yielded D and trimming. The sample table sets out 90,000 to 130,000 clones. This CDR3 contains 15 residues. V was pared by 3 bases and J by 0 bases, with 8 bases between. Per the germline V gene, CDR1 is MNHNY and CDR2 is SVGAGI (reference sequence). As regards this clone: The target antigen is unknown. The same CDR3 is also encoded by other DNA sequences in this sample.

The chain combines TRBV6-6 with TRBJ2-2; tentative D call: TRBD1 (5 bases). The sequenced sample consisted of PBMCs. The TCR originated in a man in his forties or fifties in good health and CMV-seropositive. Here the CDR3 DNA reads TGTGCCAGCAGTTATTCAGGGCCGAACACCGGGGAGCTGTTTTTT. This codes for CASSYSGPNTGELFF.